The clone carrying this TCR beta chain was seen more than once but under ten times. The antigen is not known. The entry originates in a study of yellow fever vaccine responses in identical twins. General study findings and limits: In identical twins, vaccine T cell responses appeared partly shared and partly individual.

TCRdb re-called the RT-PCR reads with MiXCR, one entry per CDR3 protein. The sample gives 1,300 or so distinct CDR3 sequences, about 88% of which show up once; more than 20% is in the top ten. Trimming stripped 5 bases from V and 6 bases from J, with 12 bases between. The germline gives CDR1 SNHLY, CDR2 FYNNEI. The CDR3 has 13 amino acids. Here the sequenced sample was T cells from blood (PBMCs), unsorted or a sorted subset (not recorded which), taken before or after yellow fever vaccination (not recorded which). The chain links TRBV2 to TRBJ2-3, with D uncertain. The clonotype comes from a female donor who received the yellow fever vaccine. CDR3 coding DNA: TGTGCCAGCAGTTTGAGTAGTCCGGATACGCAGTATTTT. As protein: CASSLSSPDTQYF.